This T cell receptor beta chain was retrieved from a study of cytomegalovirus exposure and HLA in healthy donors. Study outcomes and limitations: Later analysis showed most CMV-associated TCR beta chains appearing HLA-restricted. Rates of TCR association differed by HLA locus in a later analysis, with DRB1 highest and HLA-C lowest. As was reported, the classifier diagnosed cytomegalovirus status with high specificity and sensitivity.

Regarding this clone: Its antigen is not identified.

Germline-derived CDR1 and CDR2 are SGHVS and FQNEAQ. V was clipped by 5 bases and J by 7 bases, with 18 bases between them. The length of the CDR3 is 15 residues. 60 Vbeta and 13 Jbeta primers were used in PCR. Generated by immunoSEQ multiplex PCR, the TCRdb table keeps only in-frame clones and is missing some. The data show about 110,000 clones, around three quarters seen once. At the time of sampling, donors were nominally healthy, though unrecorded immune exposures were likely. The chain combines TRBV7-8 with TRBJ2-1; D is perhaps TRBD2 (5 bases). This receptor was obtained from a woman aged 18-29 years in good health and CMV-seropositive. Source material: PBMCs. The CDR3: CASSLGAAGGNEQFF. The DNA for the CDR3 is TGTGCCAGCAGCCTCGGTGCTGCCGGAGGTAATGAGCAGTTCTTC.